This T cell receptor beta chain was recovered during a study of regulatory T cells in long-lasting Graves disease. This CDR3 is 14 amino acids long. Per germline, CDR1 DFQATT and CDR2 SNEGSKA (reference sequence). Trimming stripped 0 bases from V and 2 bases from J, with 11 bases between. This clonotype occurred a few times. Its antigen is as yet unknown. Stated time point: newly diagnosed GD, antithyroid drugs for less than 3 months. Extracted RNA from PBMCs served as the source of the TCR library. For TCR beta, libraries came from iRepertoire HTBI primers and Arm-PCR of CDR3 regions. TCRdb processed the multiplex PCR reads anew with MiXCR; each CDR3 protein has one entry. The top ten clones hold almost 9% of a sample with around 500,000 distinct CDR3 sequences, more than 10% of them seen once. Whole-study findings and limits: Researchers examined only peripheral blood and not thyroid tissue.

A further study also used this sample, focusing on T cells in Graves' hyperthyroidism and ophthalmopathy.

The receptor comes from a woman aged 25-40 years with Graves disease. The rearrangement links TRBV20-1 to TRBJ2-7, with D perhaps TRBD2 (6 bases). The sequencing here drew on peripheral blood mononuclear cells (PBMCs), taken at new diagnosis, from a patient treated with antithyroid drugs. CDR3 residues: CSARDRGFTYEQYF. Here the CDR3 DNA reads TGCAGTGCTAGAGATCGGGGGTTTACCTACGAGCAGTACTTC.